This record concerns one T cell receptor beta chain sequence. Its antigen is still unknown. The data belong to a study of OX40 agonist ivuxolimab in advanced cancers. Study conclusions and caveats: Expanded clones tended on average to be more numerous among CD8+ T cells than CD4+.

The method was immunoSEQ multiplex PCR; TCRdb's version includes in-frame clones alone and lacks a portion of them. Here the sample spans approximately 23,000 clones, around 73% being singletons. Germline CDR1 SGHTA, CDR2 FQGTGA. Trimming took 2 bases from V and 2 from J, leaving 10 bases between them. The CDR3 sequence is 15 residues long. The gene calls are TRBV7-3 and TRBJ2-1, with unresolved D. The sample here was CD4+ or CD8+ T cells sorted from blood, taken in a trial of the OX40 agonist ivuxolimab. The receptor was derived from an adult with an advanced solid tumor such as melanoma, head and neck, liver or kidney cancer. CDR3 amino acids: CASSLYRSPYNEQFF. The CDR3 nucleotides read TGTGCCAGCAGCTTATACCGGAGCCCCTACAATGAGCAGTTCTTC.